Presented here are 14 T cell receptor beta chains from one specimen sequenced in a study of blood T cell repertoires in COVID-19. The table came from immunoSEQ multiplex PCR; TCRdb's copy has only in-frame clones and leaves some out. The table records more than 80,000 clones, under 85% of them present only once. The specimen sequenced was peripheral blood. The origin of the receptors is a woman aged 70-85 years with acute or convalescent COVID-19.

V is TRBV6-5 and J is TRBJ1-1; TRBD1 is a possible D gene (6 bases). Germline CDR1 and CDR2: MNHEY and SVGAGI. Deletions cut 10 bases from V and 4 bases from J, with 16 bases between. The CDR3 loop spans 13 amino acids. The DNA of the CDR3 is TGTGCCACCAAAGACAGGAGTGGCACTGAAGCTTTCTTT. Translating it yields CATKDRSGTEAFF.

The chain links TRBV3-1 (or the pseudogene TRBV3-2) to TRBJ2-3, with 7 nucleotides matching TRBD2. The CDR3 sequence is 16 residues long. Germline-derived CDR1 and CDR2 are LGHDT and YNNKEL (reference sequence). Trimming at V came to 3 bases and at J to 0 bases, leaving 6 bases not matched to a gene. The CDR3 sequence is CASSQEAGISTDTQYF. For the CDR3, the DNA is TGTGCCAGCAGCCAGGAAGCGGGGATAAGCACAGATACGCAGTATTTT.

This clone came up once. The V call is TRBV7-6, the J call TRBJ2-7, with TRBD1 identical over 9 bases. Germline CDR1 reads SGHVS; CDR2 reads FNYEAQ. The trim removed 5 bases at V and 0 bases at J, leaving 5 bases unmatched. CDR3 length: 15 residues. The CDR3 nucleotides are TGTGCCAGCAGCCCCAGGACAGGGGCCTCCTACGAGCAGTACTTC. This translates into CASSPRTGASYEQYF.

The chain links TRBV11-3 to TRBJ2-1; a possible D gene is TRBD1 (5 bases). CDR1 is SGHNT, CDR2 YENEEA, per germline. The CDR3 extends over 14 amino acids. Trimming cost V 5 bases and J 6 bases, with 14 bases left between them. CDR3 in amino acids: CASSPVRASNEQFF. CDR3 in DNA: TGTGCCAGCAGCCCAGTCAGGGCTAGCAATGAGCAGTTCTTC.

In nucleotides, the CDR3 is TGTGCCAGCAGTGAGAACAGGGTGAATCAGCCCCAGCATTTT. Its protein is CASSENRVNQPQHF. The chain joins TRBV6-1 to TRBJ1-5; tentatively, D is TRBD1 (6 bases). The CDR3 sequence is 14 residues long. V was pared by 3 bases and J by 4 bases, with 10 bases between. CDR1 is MNHNS and CDR2 is SASEGT in the germline V gene.

The CDR3 protein is CASSPPGRGALSSYNEQFF. The CDR3 region has the DNA TGCGCCAGCAGCCCACCGGGGCGGGGGGCCCTAAGCTCCTACAATGAGCAGTTCTTC. This chain links TRBV5-1 with TRBJ2-1; 8 bases line up with TRBD2. This CDR3 has 19 amino acids. The trim removed 4 bases at V and 0 bases at J, leaving 15 bases unmatched. Per the germline V gene, CDR1 is SGHRS and CDR2 is YFSETQ. Using reference TRBV5-1 and TRBJ2-1 for the parts outside the CDR3, the full variable domain is KAGVTQTPRYLIKTRGQQVTLSCSPISGHRSVSWYQQTPGQGLQFLFEYFSETQRNKGNFPGRFSGRQFSNSRSEMNVSTLELGDSALYLCASSPPGRGALSSYNEQFFGPGTRLTVL.

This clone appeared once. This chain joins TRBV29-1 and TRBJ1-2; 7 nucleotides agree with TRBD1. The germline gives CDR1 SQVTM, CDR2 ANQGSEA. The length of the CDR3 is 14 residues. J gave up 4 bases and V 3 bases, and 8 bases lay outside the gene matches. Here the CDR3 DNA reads TGCAGCGTTGAGGCAGGGGGGAACATCTATGGCTACACCTTC. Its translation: CSVEAGGNIYGYTF.

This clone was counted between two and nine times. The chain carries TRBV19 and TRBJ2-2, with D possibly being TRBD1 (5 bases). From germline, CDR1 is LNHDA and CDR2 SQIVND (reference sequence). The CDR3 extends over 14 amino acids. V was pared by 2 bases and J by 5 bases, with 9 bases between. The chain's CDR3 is CASSITGWTGELFF. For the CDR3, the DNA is TGTGCCAGTAGTATAACAGGATGGACCGGGGAGCTGTTTTTT.

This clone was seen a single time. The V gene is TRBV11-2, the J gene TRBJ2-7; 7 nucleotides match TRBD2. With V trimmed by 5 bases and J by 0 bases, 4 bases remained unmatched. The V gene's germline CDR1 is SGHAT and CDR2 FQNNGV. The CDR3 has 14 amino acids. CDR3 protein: CASSAGGSSYEQYF. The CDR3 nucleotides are TGTGCCAGCAGCGCCGGCGGGAGCTCCTACGAGCAGTACTTC.

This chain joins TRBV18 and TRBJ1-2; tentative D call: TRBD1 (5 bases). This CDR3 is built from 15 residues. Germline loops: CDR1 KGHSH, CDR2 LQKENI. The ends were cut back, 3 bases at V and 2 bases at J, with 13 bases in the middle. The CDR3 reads CASSPTQDTNYGYTF. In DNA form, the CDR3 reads TGTGCCAGCTCACCTACGCAGGACACGAACTATGGCTACACCTTC.

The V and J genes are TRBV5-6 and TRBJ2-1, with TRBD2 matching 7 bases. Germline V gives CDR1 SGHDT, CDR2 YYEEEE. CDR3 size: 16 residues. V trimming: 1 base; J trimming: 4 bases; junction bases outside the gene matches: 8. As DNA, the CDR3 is TGTGCCAGCAGCTTGCGGATAAGCGGGGAGTACAATGAGCAGTTCTTC. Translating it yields CASSLRISGEYNEQFF.

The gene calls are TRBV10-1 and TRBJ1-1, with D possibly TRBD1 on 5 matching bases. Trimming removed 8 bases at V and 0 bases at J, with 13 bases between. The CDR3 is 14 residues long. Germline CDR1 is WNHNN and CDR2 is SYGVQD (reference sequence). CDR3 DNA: TGCGCCAGCGGGGCATCGACACTGAACACTGAAGCTTTCTTT. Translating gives CASGASTLNTEAFF.

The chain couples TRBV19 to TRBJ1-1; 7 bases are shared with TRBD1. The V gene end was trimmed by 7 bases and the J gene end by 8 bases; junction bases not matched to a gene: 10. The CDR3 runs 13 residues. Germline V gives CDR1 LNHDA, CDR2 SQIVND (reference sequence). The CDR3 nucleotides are TGTGCCAGTAATAAGGGGGCTGGGAGGGAAGCTTTCTTT. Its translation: CASNKGAGREAFF.

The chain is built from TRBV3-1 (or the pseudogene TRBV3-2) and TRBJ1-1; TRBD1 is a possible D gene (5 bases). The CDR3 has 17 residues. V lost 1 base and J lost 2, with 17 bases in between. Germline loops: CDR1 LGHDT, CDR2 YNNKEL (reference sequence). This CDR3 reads CASSQVRAPALNTEAFF. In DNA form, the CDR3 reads TGTGCCAGCAGCCAAGTCAGGGCGCCAGCCCTTAACACTGAAGCTTTCTTT.